This is a list of T cell receptor beta chains from one sample in a study of early T cells in non-severe SARS-CoV-2 infection. TCRdb reprocessed the 5' RACE reads with MiXCR, giving one entry per CDR3 protein. This table has about 49,000 distinct CDR3 sequences, more than 5.5% appearing once. The source was whole blood, collected at baseline. These receptor sequences come from an adult who was a healthcare worker with PCR-confirmed SARS-CoV-2 infection or an uninfected control (not recorded which). Both conserved end residues are part of each CDR3. D genes are given only for firm matches. Not every row has a clone size; where given, it reads once, few, many or a size class.

j_call: TRBJ1-3; d_call: TRBD1; clone_size: few; v_call: TRBV4-2; cdr3_aa: CASSQAGGGNTIYF; cdr3_nt: TGTGCCAGCAGCCAAGCAGGGGGTGGAAACACCATATATTTT
j_call: TRBJ1-6; d_call: -; clone_size: many; v_call: TRBV4-3; cdr3_aa: CASSPPGFYSPLHF; cdr3_nt: TGCGCCAGCAGCCCCCCAGGATTCTATTCACCCCTCCACTTT
j_call: TRBJ1-1; d_call: -; clone_size: -; v_call: TRBV12-3/TRBV12-4; cdr3_aa: CASSLEVPGAFF; cdr3_nt: TGTGCCAGCAGTTTAGAGGTTCCCGGGGCTTTCTTT
j_call: TRBJ2-1; d_call: TRBD2; clone_size: many; v_call: TRBV28; cdr3_aa: CASSFSSGGINEQFF; cdr3_nt: TGTGCCAGCAGTTTCTCTAGCGGGGGGATCAATGAGCAGTTCTTC
j_call: TRBJ2-7; d_call: TRBD2; clone_size: many; v_call: TRBV7-2; cdr3_aa: CASRRGPGLAYEQYF; cdr3_nt: TGTGCCAGCCGCCGAGGCCCGGGACTAGCTTACGAGCAGTACTTC
j_call: TRBJ2-4; d_call: -; clone_size: few; v_call: TRBV4-2; cdr3_aa: CASSQDRNGGVAKNIQYF; cdr3_nt: TGTGCCAGCAGCCAAGATCGGAATGGGGGAGTAGCCAAAAACATTCAGTACTTC
j_call: TRBJ1-5; d_call: -; clone_size: many; v_call: TRBV18; cdr3_aa: CASSPGQNSNQPQHF; cdr3_nt: TGTGCCAGCTCACCAGGACAGAATAGCAATCAGCCCCAGCATTTT
j_call: TRBJ1-2; d_call: TRBD1; clone_size: many; v_call: TRBV30; cdr3_aa: CAWAGQLVYGYTF; cdr3_nt: TGTGCCTGGGCGGGACAGCTTGTCTATGGCTACACCTTC
j_call: TRBJ2-7; d_call: TRBD2; clone_size: many; v_call: TRBV5-4; cdr3_aa: CAYHGGGGSYEQYF; cdr3_nt: TGTGCCTATCACGGCGGCGGGGGTTCCTACGAGCAGTACTTC
j_call: TRBJ2-1; d_call: TRBD2; clone_size: few; v_call: TRBV7-6; cdr3_aa: CASSLAQAGGQNEQFF; cdr3_nt: TGTGCCAGCAGCTTAGCGCAAGCGGGGGGGCAGAATGAGCAGTTCTTC
j_call: TRBJ2-3; d_call: -; clone_size: many; v_call: TRBV7-6; cdr3_aa: CASSLASGPDTQYF; cdr3_nt: TGTGCCAGCAGCTTAGCAAGCGGACCAGATACGCAGTATTTT
j_call: TRBJ1-5; d_call: TRBD1; clone_size: -; v_call: TRBV20-1; cdr3_aa: CSAGLTGPWEPQHF; cdr3_nt: TGCAGTGCGGGGCTGACAGGGCCCTGGGAGCCCCAGCATTTT
j_call: TRBJ2-3; d_call: -; clone_size: many; v_call: TRBV6-2/TRBV6-3; cdr3_aa: CASVRVHTDTQYF; cdr3_nt: TGTGCCAGCGTTCGGGTCCACACAGATACGCAGTATTTT
j_call: TRBJ1-1; d_call: -; clone_size: many; v_call: TRBV27; cdr3_aa: CASSLGRGGGTEAFF; cdr3_nt: TGTGCCAGCAGTTTAGGCAGGGGAGGGGGCACTGAAGCTTTCTTT
j_call: TRBJ2-7; d_call: TRBD1; clone_size: many; v_call: TRBV28; cdr3_aa: CASRGRDRSSYEQYF; cdr3_nt: TGTGCCAGCAGGGGAAGGGACAGAAGCTCCTACGAGCAGTACTTC
j_call: TRBJ1-1; d_call: TRBD1; clone_size: -; v_call: TRBV7-8; cdr3_aa: CASSTGTGIEAFF; cdr3_nt: TGTGCCAGCAGCACCGGGACAGGGATTGAAGCTTTCTTT
j_call: TRBJ2-1; d_call: TRBD2; clone_size: many; v_call: TRBV28; cdr3_aa: CASSIGTREINEQFF; cdr3_nt: TGTGCCAGCAGTATCGGGACTAGGGAAATCAATGAGCAGTTCTTC
j_call: TRBJ2-1; d_call: TRBD2; clone_size: many; v_call: TRBV7-2; cdr3_aa: CASSLPGLGGVNEQFF; cdr3_nt: TGTGCCAGCAGCCTCCCCGGGCTGGGGGGGGTCAATGAGCAGTTCTTC
j_call: TRBJ2-7; d_call: -; clone_size: -; v_call: TRBV12-3/TRBV12-4; cdr3_aa: CASSSLERKGEQYF; cdr3_nt: TGTGCCAGCAGTTCCCTCGAGCGGAAGGGAGAGCAGTACTTC
j_call: TRBJ1-2; d_call: -; clone_size: many; v_call: TRBV18; cdr3_aa: CASSPPPRSNFYGYTF; cdr3_nt: TGTGCCAGCTCACCACCCCCCCGTAGCAACTTCTATGGCTACACCTTC
j_call: TRBJ1-5; d_call: -; clone_size: many; v_call: TRBV9; cdr3_aa: CASSVGSYSNQPQHF; cdr3_nt: TGTGCCAGCAGCGTAGGTAGCTATAGCAATCAGCCCCAGCATTTT
j_call: TRBJ1-1; d_call: -; clone_size: many; v_call: TRBV5-4; cdr3_aa: CASSLAGRKTEAFF; cdr3_nt: TGTGCCAGCAGCCTGGCGGGAAGGAAGACTGAAGCTTTCTTT
j_call: TRBJ1-6; d_call: -; clone_size: many; v_call: TRBV4-1; cdr3_aa: CASSQELAYRNSPLHF; cdr3_nt: TGCGCCAGCAGCCAAGAGCTAGCATACAGGAATTCACCCCTCCACTTT
j_call: TRBJ1-6; d_call: -; clone_size: many; v_call: TRBV4-1; cdr3_aa: CASSRLARADNSPLHF; cdr3_nt: TGCGCCAGCAGTCGGCTGGCCAGGGCTGATAATTCACCCCTCCACTTT
j_call: TRBJ2-1; d_call: TRBD1; clone_size: many; v_call: TRBV9; cdr3_aa: CASSEQGASYNEQFF; cdr3_nt: TGTGCCAGCAGCGAACAGGGGGCCTCCTACAATGAGCAGTTCTTC
j_call: TRBJ2-3; d_call: TRBD1; clone_size: many; v_call: TRBV4-3; cdr3_aa: CASSQDILGGLTGTTDTQYF; cdr3_nt: TGCGCCAGCAGCCAAGATATTTTAGGGGGCCTCACAGGGACCACAGATACGCAGTATTTT
j_call: TRBJ2-1; d_call: -; clone_size: many; v_call: TRBV29-1; cdr3_aa: CSVDAESSYNEQFF; cdr3_nt: TGCAGCGTTGACGCGGAGAGCTCCTACAATGAGCAGTTCTTC
j_call: TRBJ2-3; d_call: TRBD2; clone_size: many; v_call: TRBV20-1; cdr3_aa: CSARSSGGARTDTQYF; cdr3_nt: TGCAGTGCTAGATCCAGCGGGGGGGCGCGGACAGATACGCAGTATTTT
j_call: TRBJ1-5; d_call: -; clone_size: many; v_call: TRBV19; cdr3_aa: CASSISGGGMQPQHF; cdr3_nt: TGTGCCAGTAGTATATCGGGCGGGGGCATGCAGCCCCAGCATTTT
j_call: TRBJ1-4; d_call: TRBD1; clone_size: many; v_call: TRBV7-2; cdr3_aa: CASSSRQGGEKLFF; cdr3_nt: TGTGCCAGCAGCTCCCGACAGGGAGGTGAAAAACTGTTTTTT
j_call: TRBJ2-7; d_call: -; clone_size: few; v_call: TRBV2; cdr3_aa: CATLLGGFSYEQYF; cdr3_nt: TGTGCCACCCTCTTAGGGGGTTTCTCCTACGAGCAGTACTTC
j_call: TRBJ2-7; d_call: TRBD2; clone_size: many; v_call: TRBV7-9; cdr3_aa: CASSSGLVAEQYF; cdr3_nt: TGTGCCAGCAGCTCCGGACTAGTTGCCGAGCAGTACTTC
j_call: TRBJ2-3; d_call: -; clone_size: many; v_call: TRBV6-5; cdr3_aa: CASSPLNPSADTQYF; cdr3_nt: TGTGCCAGCAGCCCCCTCAACCCTAGCGCAGATACGCAGTATTTT
j_call: TRBJ2-6; d_call: -; clone_size: many; v_call: TRBV10-1; cdr3_aa: CASTQGHKPYSGANVLTF; cdr3_nt: TGCGCCAGCACCCAGGGACATAAACCTTACTCTGGGGCCAACGTCCTGACTTTC
j_call: TRBJ2-3; d_call: TRBD2; clone_size: many; v_call: TRBV20-1; cdr3_aa: CSARALVGGHTQYF; cdr3_nt: TGCAGTGCTAGAGCCCTGGTGGGAGGGCATACGCAGTATTTT
j_call: TRBJ1-6; d_call: TRBD1; clone_size: many; v_call: TRBV25-1; cdr3_aa: CASGQGFYNSPLHF; cdr3_nt: TGTGCCAGCGGACAGGGGTTCTATAATTCACCCCTCCACTTT
j_call: TRBJ2-3; d_call: TRBD2; clone_size: -; v_call: TRBV4-3; cdr3_aa: CASSQDIGTSHSFVDTQYF; cdr3_nt: TGCGCCAGCAGCCAAGATATTGGGACTAGCCATTCTTTTGTCGATACGCAGTATTTT
j_call: TRBJ1-6; d_call: -; clone_size: -; v_call: TRBV7-2; cdr3_aa: CASSFLVWSPLHF; cdr3_nt: TGTGCCAGCAGCTTCCTGGTCTGGTCACCCCTCCACTTT
j_call: TRBJ1-1; d_call: -; clone_size: few; v_call: TRBV6-5; cdr3_aa: CASKVTENTEVFF; cdr3_nt: TGTGCCAGCAAAGTTACAGAGAACACTGAAGTTTTCTTT
j_call: TRBJ2-3; d_call: TRBD1; clone_size: many; v_call: TRBV5-1; cdr3_aa: CASTPSGQGSTDTQYF; cdr3_nt: TGCGCCAGCACCCCCTCGGGACAGGGTAGCACAGATACGCAGTATTTT
j_call: TRBJ2-3; d_call: TRBD2; clone_size: many; v_call: TRBV20-1; cdr3_aa: CSARWASGGAINTQYF; cdr3_nt: TGCAGTGCTAGATGGGCTAGCGGGGGGGCTATAAATACGCAGTATTTT
j_call: TRBJ2-7; d_call: -; clone_size: many; v_call: TRBV11-2; cdr3_aa: CASRHENRDEQYF; cdr3_nt: TGTGCCAGCAGACATGAGAACAGGGACGAGCAGTACTTC
j_call: TRBJ2-5; d_call: TRBD1; clone_size: many; v_call: TRBV11-1; cdr3_aa: CASSSDRGQETQYF; cdr3_nt: TGTGCCAGCAGCTCGGACAGGGGGCAAGAGACCCAGTACTTC
j_call: TRBJ2-7; d_call: -; clone_size: -; v_call: TRBV20-1; cdr3_aa: CSAGGYYEQYF; cdr3_nt: TGCAGTGCTGGGGGGTACTACGAGCAGTACTTC
j_call: TRBJ2-3; d_call: TRBD2; clone_size: few; v_call: TRBV12-3/TRBV12-4; cdr3_aa: CASSQTGRGDFTDTQYF; cdr3_nt: TGTGCCAGCAGCCAGACTGGGCGGGGGGACTTCACAGATACGCAGTATTTT
j_call: TRBJ2-3; d_call: TRBD2; clone_size: few; v_call: TRBV2; cdr3_aa: CANSRLAGDTDTQYF; cdr3_nt: TGTGCCAACAGCAGACTAGCGGGGGACACAGATACGCAGTATTTT
j_call: TRBJ2-1; d_call: TRBD2; clone_size: -; v_call: TRBV20-1; cdr3_aa: CSAATRGGAKMNEQFF; cdr3_nt: TGCAGTGCCGCGACTCGCGGGGGGGCTAAGATGAATGAGCAGTTCTTC
j_call: TRBJ2-1; d_call: TRBD2; clone_size: few; v_call: TRBV20-1; cdr3_aa: CSASWASGGGNEQFF; cdr3_nt: TGCAGTGCTAGTTGGGCGAGCGGGGGAGGAAATGAGCAGTTCTTC
j_call: TRBJ2-1; d_call: -; clone_size: -; v_call: TRBV12-3/TRBV12-4; cdr3_aa: CASSPGAKGEQFF; cdr3_nt: TGTGCCAGCAGCCCGGGAGCCAAGGGTGAGCAGTTCTTC
j_call: TRBJ2-1; d_call: TRBD2; clone_size: few; v_call: TRBV5-4; cdr3_aa: CASSLNPAGAYNEQFF; cdr3_nt: TGTGCCAGCAGCTTGAACCCAGCGGGGGCCTACAATGAGCAGTTCTTC
j_call: TRBJ1-5; d_call: -; clone_size: many; v_call: TRBV19; cdr3_aa: CASSIVGRLNQPQHF; cdr3_nt: TGTGCCAGTAGTATAGTAGGACGGCTAAATCAGCCCCAGCATTTT
j_call: TRBJ2-7; d_call: TRBD2; clone_size: few; v_call: TRBV7-2; cdr3_aa: CASSLGLAGGYEQYF; cdr3_nt: TGTGCCAGCAGCTTAGGACTAGCGGGGGGCTACGAGCAGTACTTC
j_call: TRBJ2-7; d_call: -; clone_size: many; v_call: TRBV20-1; cdr3_aa: CSATGDVESNEQYF; cdr3_nt: TGCAGTGCTACCGGGGACGTTGAAAGTAACGAGCAGTACTTC
j_call: TRBJ1-2; d_call: -; clone_size: many; v_call: TRBV11-2; cdr3_aa: CASSSGHRDGYTF; cdr3_nt: TGTGCCAGCAGCTCGGGACATAGAGATGGCTACACCTTC